The following is a TCR beta chain sequence with its context. This sample was included in a study of blood T cell repertoires in COVID-19. As for the study in general: The United States, Italy and Spain supplied acute and convalescent COVID-19 samples. PBMCs, B-cell-depleted T cells, or T cells were the source of the cDNA or gDNA that made up the material.

The V end was cut by 0 bases, the J end by 9 bases, with 9 bases between. The CDR3 totals 14 residues. Germline CDR1 MNHNS, CDR2 SASEGT. Authors' data handling: Researchers report that nucleated cell counts were estimated from reference gene primer amplification. The method was immunoSEQ multiplex PCR; TCRdb's version includes in-frame clones alone and lacks a portion of them. V and J calls and clone size come straight from that table; D and trimming were deduced from the DNA. The sample has some 110,000 clones, approximately 72% seen once. The rearrangement joins TRBV6-1 to TRBJ1-6; the D gene is possibly TRBD1 (5 bases). The sample taken for sequencing was peripheral blood. The TCR was taken from a woman in her 70s with acute or convalescent COVID-19. The CDR3 is CASSEARGVSPLHF. CDR3 DNA sequence: TGTGCCAGCAGTGAAGCGCGGGGGGTTTCACCCCTCCACTTT.